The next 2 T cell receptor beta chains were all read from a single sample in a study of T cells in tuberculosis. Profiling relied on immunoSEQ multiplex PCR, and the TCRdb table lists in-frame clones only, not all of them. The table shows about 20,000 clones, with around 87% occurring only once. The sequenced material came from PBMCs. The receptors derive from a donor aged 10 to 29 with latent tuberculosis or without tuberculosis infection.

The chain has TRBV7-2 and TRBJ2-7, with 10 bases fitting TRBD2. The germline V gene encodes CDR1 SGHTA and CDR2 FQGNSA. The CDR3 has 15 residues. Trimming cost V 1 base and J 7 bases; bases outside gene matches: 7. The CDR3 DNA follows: TGTGCCAGCAGCTTAGGGACTAGCGGCTCCTGGGAGCAGTACTTC. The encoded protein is CASSLGTSGSWEQYF.

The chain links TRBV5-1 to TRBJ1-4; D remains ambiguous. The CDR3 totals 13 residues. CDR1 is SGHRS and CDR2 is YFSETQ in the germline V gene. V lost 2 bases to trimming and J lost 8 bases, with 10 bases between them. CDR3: CASSFLSGEKLFF. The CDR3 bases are TGCGCCAGCAGCTTTCTCTCCGGGGAAAAACTGTTTTTT.